This T cell receptor (beta chain) appears in the sequencing data of a study of human CD8 memory T cell subsets. Study observations and caveats: The T cell repertoires of the stem-like memory and precursor exhausted subsets exhibited minimal overlap with one another. Estimation by Chao1 suggested that stem-like memory T cells had more diversity than did precursor exhausted T cells. Precursor exhausted T cells and stem-like memory T cells were similarly highly diverse, while effector memory cells were not.

The CDR3 has 16 residues. Germline lookup yields CDR1 SGDLS and CDR2 YYNGEE. Concerning this clonotype: Its antigen is still unknown.

Investigators built TCR beta libraries using UMI-labeled 5' RACE. With the 5' RACE reads reprocessed, TCRdb shows one record per CDR3 protein and no DNA. Its table lists roughly 8,900 distinct CDR3 sequences. The term TPEX covered CCR7+ PD-1+ TIGIT+ early memory CD8+ T cells that had exhausted-like traits. Duplicate vials of around 160,000 sorted CD8+ T cells per subset supplied the RNA. Specimen: CD8+ T cells from PBMCs. The sequence was collected from a human donor in good health. The chain has TRBV9 and TRBJ1-3; TCRdb's D gene call, TRBD1, goes unchecked for lack of DNA. This CDR3 is CASHPGTGATGNTIYF.